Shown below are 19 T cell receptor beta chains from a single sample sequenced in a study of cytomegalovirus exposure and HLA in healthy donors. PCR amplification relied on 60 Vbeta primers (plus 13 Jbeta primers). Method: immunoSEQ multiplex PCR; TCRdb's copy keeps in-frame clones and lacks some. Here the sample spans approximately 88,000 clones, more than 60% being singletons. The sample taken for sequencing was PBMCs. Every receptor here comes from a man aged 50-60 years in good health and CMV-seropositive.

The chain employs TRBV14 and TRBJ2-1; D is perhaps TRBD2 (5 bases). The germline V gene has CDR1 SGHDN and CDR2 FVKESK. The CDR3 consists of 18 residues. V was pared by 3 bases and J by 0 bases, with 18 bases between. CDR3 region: CASSQELSAVSSYNEQFF. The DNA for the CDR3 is TGTGCCAGCAGCCAGGAACTCTCAGCGGTCAGCTCCTACAATGAGCAGTTCTTC. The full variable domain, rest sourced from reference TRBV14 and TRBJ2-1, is EAGVTQFPSHSVIEKGQTVTLRCDPISGHDNLYWYRRVMGKEIKFLLHFVKESKQDESGMPNNRFLAERTGGTYSTLKVQPAELEDSGVYFCASSQELSAVSSYNEQFFGPGTRLTVL.

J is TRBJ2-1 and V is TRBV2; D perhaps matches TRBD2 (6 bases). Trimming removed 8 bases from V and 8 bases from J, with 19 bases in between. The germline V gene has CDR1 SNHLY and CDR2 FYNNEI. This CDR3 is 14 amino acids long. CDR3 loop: CASLTAGSVDEQFF. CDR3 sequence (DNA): TGTGCCAGCCTAACGGCGGGGAGTGTGGATGAGCAGTTCTTC.

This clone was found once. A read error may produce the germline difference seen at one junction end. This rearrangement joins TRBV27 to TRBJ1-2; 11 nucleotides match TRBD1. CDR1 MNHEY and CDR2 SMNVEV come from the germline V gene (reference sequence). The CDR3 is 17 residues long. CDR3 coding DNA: TGTGCCAGCAGTTTATTAGGATTCGGGACAGGGGGGAATGGCTACCCCTTC. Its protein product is CASSLLGFGTGGNGYPF.

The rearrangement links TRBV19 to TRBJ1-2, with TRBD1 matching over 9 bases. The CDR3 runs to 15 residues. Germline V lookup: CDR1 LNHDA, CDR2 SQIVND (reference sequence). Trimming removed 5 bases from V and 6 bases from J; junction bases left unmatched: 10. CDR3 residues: CASSSPGTGRHGYTF. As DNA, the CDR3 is TGTGCCAGTAGTTCACCCGGGACAGGGAGGCATGGCTACACCTTC. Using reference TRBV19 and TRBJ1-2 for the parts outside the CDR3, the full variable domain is DGGITQSPKYLFRKEGQNVTLSCEQNLNHDAMYWYRQDPGQGLRLIYYSQIVNDFQKGDIAEGYSVSREKKESFPLTVTSAQKNPTAFYLCASSSPGTGRHGYTFGSGTRLTVV.

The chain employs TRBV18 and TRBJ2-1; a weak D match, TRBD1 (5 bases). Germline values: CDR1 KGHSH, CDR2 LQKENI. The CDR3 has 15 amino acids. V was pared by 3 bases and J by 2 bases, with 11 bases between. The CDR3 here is CASSPSQGTYNEQFF. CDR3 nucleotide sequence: TGTGCCAGCTCACCCTCGCAGGGCACCTACAATGAGCAGTTCTTC.

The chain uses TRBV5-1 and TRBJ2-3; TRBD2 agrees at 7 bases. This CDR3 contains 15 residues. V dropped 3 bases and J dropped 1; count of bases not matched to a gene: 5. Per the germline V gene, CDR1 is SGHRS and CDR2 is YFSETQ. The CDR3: CASSSGGHGTDTQYF. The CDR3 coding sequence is TGCGCCAGCAGCTCGGGGGGTCACGGCACAGATACGCAGTATTTT.

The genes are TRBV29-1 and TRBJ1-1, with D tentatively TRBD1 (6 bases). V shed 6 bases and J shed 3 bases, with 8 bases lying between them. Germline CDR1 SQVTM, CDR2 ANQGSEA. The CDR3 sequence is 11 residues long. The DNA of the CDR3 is TGCAGCGTACACAGGGACACTGAAGCTTTCTTT. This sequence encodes CSVHRDTEAFF.

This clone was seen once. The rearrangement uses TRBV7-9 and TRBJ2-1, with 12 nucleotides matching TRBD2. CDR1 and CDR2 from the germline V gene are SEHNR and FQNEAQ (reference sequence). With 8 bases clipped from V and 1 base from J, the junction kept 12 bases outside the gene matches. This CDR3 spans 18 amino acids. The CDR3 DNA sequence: TGTGCCAGCCCCCGGGGGCTAGCGGGGGGGGGTTCCTACAATGAGCAGTTCTTC. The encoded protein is CASPRGLAGGGSYNEQFF.

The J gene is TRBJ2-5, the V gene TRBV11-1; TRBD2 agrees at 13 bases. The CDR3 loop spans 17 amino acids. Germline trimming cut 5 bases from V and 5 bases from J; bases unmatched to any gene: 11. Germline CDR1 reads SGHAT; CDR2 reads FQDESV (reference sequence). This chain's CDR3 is CASSLGLAGPPEETQYF. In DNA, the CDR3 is TGTGCCAGCAGCCTGGGACTAGCGGGGCCCCCCGAGGAGACCCAGTACTTC.

The DNA of the CDR3 is TGTGCCAGCAGCTTAGATAGCGGGGGGGCCTACGAGCAGTACTTC. This sequence encodes CASSLDSGGAYEQYF. The genes are TRBV7-8 and TRBJ2-7; 11 bases are a match to TRBD2. The germline CDR1 and CDR2 sequences are SGHVS and FQNEAQ. Germline trimming cut 1 base from V and 2 bases from J; bases unmatched to any gene: 1. The CDR3 runs 15 residues. The full variable domain, rest sourced from reference TRBV7-8 and TRBJ2-7, is GAGVSQSPRYKVAKRGQDVALRCDPISGHVSLFWYQQALGQGPEFLTYFQNEAQLDKSGLPSDRFFAERPEGSVSTLKIQRTQQEDSAVYLCASSLDSGGAYEQYFGPGTRLTVT.

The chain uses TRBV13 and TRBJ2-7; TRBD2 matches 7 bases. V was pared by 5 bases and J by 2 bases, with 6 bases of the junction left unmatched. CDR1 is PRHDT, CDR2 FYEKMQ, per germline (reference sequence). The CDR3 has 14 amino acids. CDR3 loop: CASSPSGAPYEQYF. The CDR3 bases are TGTGCCAGCAGCCCGAGCGGGGCCCCCTACGAGCAGTACTTC.

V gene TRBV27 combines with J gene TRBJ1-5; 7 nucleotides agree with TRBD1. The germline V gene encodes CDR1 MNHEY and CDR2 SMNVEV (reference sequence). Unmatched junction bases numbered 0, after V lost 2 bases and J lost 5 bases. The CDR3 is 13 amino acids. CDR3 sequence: CASSLRGHQPQHF. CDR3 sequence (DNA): TGTGCCAGCAGTTTAAGGGGGCATCAGCCCCAGCATTTT.

The CDR3 DNA sequence: TGTGCCTGGATCGGGACTAGCGGGGCCCGAACCTACAATGAGCAGTTCTTC. Translation gives CAWIGTSGARTYNEQFF. This rearrangement joins TRBV30 to TRBJ2-1; 13 bases map to TRBD2. V was pared by 4 bases and J by 2 bases, with 8 bases of the junction left unmatched. Germline V gene sequence: CDR1 GTSNPN, CDR2 SVGIG (reference sequence). This CDR3 is 17 amino acids long.

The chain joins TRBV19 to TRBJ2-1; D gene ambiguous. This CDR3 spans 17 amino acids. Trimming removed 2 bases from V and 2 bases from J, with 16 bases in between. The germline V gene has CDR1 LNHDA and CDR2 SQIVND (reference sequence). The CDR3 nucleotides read TGTGCCAGTAGTATATTTCGGCAGGCTACTCCCTACAATGAGCAGTTCTTC. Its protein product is CASSIFRQATPYNEQFF.

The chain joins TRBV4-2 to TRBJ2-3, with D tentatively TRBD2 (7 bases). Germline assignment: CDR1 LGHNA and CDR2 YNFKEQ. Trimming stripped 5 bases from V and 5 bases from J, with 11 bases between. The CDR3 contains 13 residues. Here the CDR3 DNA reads TGTGCCAGCAGCTCCGGGGGGCGAGATACGCAGTATTTT. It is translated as CASSSGGRDTQYF.

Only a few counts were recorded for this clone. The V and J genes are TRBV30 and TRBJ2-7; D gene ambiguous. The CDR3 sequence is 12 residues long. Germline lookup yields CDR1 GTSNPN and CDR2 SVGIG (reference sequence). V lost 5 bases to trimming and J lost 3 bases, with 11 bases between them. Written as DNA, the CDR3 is TGTGCCTGGGGCGGTTCTTTCTACGAGCAGTACTTC. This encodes CAWGGSFYEQYF.

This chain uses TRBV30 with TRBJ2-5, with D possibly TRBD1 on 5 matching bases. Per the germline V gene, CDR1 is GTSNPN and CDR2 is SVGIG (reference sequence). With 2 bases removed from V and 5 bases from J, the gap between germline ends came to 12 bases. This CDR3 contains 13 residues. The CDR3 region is CAWSRSGKETQYF. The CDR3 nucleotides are TGTGCCTGGAGTCGTTCAGGGAAGGAGACCCAGTACTTC.

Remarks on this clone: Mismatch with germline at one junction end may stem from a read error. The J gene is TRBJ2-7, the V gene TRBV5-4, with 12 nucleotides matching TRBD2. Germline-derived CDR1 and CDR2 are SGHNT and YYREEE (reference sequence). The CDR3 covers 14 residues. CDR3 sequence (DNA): TGTGCCGGCAGCAGGACTAGCGGGACCTACGAGCAGTACTTC. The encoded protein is CAGSRTSGTYEQYF.

The CDR3 sequence is CASSLGSGESSYEQYF. DNA for the CDR3: TGTGCCAGCAGCTTAGGTAGCGGGGAGAGCTCCTACGAGCAGTACTTC. V usage is TRBV13 and J usage is TRBJ2-7; 8 bases fit TRBD2. The V gene end was trimmed by 0 bases and the J gene end by 0 bases; junction bases not matched to a gene: 4. The CDR3 contains 16 residues. Germline values: CDR1 PRHDT, CDR2 FYEKMQ (reference sequence).